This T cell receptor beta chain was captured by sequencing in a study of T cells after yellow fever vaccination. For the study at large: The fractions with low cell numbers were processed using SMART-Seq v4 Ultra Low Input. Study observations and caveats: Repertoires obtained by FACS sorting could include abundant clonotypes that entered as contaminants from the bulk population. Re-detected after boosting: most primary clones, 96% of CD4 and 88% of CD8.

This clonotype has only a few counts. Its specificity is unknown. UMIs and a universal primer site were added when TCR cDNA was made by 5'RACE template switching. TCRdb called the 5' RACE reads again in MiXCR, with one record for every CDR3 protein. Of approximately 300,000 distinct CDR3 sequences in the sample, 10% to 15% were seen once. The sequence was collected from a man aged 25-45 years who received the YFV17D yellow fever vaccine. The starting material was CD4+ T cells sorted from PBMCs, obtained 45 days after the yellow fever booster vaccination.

The CDR3: CASSFPSGRGSYEQYF. The CDR3 DNA is TGTGCCAGCAGCTTTCCGAGCGGGAGAGGTTCCTACGAGCAGTACTTC. The V and J genes are TRBV7-9 and TRBJ2-7; 8 nucleotides line up with TRBD2. V trimming: 3 bases; J trimming: 1 base; junction bases outside the gene matches: 8. Germline CDR1 is SEHNR and CDR2 is FQNEAQ (reference sequence). The CDR3 length is 16 residues.